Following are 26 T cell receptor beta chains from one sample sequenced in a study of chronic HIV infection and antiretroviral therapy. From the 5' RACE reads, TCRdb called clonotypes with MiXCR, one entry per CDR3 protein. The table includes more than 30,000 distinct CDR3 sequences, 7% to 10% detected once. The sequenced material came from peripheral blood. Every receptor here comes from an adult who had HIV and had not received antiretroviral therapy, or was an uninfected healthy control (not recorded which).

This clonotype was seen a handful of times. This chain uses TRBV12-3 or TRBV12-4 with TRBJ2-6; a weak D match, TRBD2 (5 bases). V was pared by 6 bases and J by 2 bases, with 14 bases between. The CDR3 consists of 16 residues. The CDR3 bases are TGTGCCAGCAGCTACCACTTGGGAGCTGGGGCCAACGTCCTGACTTTC. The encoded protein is CASSYHLGAGANVLTF.

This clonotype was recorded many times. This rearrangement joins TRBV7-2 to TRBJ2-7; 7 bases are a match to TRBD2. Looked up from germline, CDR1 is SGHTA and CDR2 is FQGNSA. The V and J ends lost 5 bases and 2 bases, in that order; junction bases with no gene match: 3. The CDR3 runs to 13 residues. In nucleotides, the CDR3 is TGTGCCAGCAGCCCGGGGAGGGCCTACGAGCAGTACTTC. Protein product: CASSPGRAYEQYF.

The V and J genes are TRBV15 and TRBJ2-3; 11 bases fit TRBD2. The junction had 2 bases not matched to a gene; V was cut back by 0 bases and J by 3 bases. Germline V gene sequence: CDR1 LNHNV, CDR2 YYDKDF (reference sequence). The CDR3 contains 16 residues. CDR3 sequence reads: CATSRDTSGSTDTQYF. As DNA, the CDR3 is TGTGCCACCAGCAGAGATACTAGCGGGAGTACAGATACGCAGTATTTT. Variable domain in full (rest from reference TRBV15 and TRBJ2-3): DAMVIQNPRYQVTQFGKPVTLSCSQTLNHNVMYWYQQKSSQAPKLLFHYYDKDFNNEADTPDNFQSRRPNTSFCFLDIRSPGLGDTAMYLCATSRDTSGSTDTQYFGPGTRLTVL.

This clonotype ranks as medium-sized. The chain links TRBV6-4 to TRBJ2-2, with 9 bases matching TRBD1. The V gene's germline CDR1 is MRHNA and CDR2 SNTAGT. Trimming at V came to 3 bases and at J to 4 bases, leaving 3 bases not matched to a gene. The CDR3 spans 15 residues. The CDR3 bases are TGTGCCAGCAGTGAGGGACAGGGCGGCACCGGGGAGCTGTTTTTT. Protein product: CASSEGQGGTGELFF.

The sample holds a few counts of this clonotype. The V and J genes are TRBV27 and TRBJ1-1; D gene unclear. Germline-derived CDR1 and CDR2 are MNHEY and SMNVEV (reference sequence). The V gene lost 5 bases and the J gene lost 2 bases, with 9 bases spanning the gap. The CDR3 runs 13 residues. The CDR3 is CASSVGRNTEAFF. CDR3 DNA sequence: TGTGCCAGCAGTGTCGGCCGCAACACTGAAGCTTTCTTT.

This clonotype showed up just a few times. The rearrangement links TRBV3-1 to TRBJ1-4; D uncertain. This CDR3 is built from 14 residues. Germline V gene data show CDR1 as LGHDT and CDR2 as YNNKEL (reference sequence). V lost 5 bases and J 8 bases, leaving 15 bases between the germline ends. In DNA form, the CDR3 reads TGTGCCAGCAGCTCCCGGCTAGGAGGGGAAAAACTGTTTTTT. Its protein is CASSSRLGGEKLFF.

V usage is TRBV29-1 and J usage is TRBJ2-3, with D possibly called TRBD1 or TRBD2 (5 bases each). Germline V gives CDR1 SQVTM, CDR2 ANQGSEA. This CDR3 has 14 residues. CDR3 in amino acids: CSVSGLKRTDTQYF. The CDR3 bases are TGCAGTGTATCGGGGCTTAAAAGAACAGATACGCAGTATTTT.

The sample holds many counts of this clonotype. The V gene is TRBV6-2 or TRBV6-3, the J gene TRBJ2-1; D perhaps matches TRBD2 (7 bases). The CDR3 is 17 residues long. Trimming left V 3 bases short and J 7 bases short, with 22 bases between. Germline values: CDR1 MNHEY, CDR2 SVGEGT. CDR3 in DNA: TGTGCCAGCAGTTATGTCGGTGTCGGGGGGCAAGGAAATGAGCAGTTCTTC. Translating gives CASSYVGVGGQGNEQFF.

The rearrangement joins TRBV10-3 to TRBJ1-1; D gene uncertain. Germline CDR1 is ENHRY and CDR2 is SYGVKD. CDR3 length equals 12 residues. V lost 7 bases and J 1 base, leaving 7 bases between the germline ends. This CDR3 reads CAIKDRNTEAFF. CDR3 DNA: TGTGCCATCAAGGACCGGAACACTGAAGCTTTCTTT.

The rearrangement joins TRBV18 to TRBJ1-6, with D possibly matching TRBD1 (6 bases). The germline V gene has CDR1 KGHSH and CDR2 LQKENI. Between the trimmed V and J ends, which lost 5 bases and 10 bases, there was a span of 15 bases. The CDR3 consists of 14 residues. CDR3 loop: CASSATGRGSPLHF. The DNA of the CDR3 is TGTGCCAGCTCAGCGACAGGTAGAGGATCACCCCTCCACTTT.

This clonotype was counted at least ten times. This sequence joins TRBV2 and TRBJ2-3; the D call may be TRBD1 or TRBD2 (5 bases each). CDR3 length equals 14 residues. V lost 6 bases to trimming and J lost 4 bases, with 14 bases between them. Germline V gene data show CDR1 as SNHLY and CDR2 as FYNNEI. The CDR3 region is CASRGDRRADTQYF. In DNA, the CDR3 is TGTGCCAGCAGAGGGGACCGACGCGCAGATACGCAGTATTTT. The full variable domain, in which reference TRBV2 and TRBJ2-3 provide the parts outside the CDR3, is EPEVTQTPSHQVTQMGQEVILRCVPISNHLYFYWYRQILGQKVEFLVSFYNNEISEKSEIFDDQFSVERPDGSNFTLKIRSTKLEDSAMYFCASRGDRRADTQYFGPGTRLTVL.

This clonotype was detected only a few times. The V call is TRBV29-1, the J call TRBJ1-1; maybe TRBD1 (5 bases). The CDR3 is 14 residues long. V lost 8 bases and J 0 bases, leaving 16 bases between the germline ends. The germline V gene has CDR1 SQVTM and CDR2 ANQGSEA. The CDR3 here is CSPREGPLNTEAFF. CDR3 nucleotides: TGCAGCCCCCGAGAGGGACCTCTGAACACTGAAGCTTTCTTT.

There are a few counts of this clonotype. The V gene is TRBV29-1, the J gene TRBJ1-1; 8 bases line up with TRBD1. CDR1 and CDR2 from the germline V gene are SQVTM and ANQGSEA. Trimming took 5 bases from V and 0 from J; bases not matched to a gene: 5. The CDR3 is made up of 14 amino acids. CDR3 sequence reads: CSVKGQVMNTEAFF. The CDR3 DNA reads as TGCAGCGTTAAGGGACAGGTTATGAACACTGAAGCTTTCTTT.

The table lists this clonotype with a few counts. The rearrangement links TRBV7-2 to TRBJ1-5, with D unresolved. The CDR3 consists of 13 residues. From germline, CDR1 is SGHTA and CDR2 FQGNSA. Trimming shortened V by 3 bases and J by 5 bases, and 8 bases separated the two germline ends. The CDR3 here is CASSLRRYQPQHF. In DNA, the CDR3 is TGTGCCAGCAGCTTGAGGCGATATCAGCCCCAGCATTTT.

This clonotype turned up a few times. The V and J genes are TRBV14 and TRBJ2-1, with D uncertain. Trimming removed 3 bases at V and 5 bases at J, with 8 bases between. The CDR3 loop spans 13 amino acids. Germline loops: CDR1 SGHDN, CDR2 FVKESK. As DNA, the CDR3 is TGTGCCAGCAGCCAGAGTTTAAACAATGAGCAGTTCTTC. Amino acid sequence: CASSQSLNNEQFF.

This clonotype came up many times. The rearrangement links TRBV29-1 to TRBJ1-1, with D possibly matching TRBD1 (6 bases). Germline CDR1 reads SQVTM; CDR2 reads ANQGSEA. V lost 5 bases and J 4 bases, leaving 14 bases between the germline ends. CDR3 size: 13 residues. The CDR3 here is CSVPPQGGTEAFF. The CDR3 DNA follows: TGCAGCGTTCCCCCACAGGGTGGCACTGAAGCTTTCTTT.

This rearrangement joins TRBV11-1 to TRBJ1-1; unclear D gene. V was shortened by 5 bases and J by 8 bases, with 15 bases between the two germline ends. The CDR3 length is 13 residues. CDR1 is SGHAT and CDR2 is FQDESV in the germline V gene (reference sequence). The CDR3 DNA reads TGTGCCAGCAGCCCTATCGGAAGCTGGGAAGCTTTCTTT. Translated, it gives CASSPIGSWEAFF.

The CDR3 sequence is CASSLTTPGQSNQPQHF. The CDR3 nucleotides read TGTGCCAGCTCACTAACGACTCCGGGACAGAGCAATCAGCCCCAGCATTTT. This rearrangement joins TRBV18 to TRBJ1-5; 7 bases agree with TRBD1. Germline CDR1 reads KGHSH; CDR2 reads LQKENI. The CDR3 loop spans 17 amino acids. V trimming: 4 bases; J trimming: 1 base; junction bases outside the gene matches: 10.

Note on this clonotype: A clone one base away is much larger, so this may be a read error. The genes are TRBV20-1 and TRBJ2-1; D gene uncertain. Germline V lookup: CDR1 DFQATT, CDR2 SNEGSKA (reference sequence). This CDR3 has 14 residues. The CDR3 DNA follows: TGCAGTTCTAGAGCATACCTACTCGAGAATGAGCAGTTCTTC. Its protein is CSSRAYLLENEQFF.

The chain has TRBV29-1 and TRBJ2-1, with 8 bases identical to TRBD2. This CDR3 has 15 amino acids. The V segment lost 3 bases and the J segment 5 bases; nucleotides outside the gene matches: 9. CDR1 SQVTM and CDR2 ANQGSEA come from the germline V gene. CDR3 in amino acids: CSVDPRGGGDNEQFF. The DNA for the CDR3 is TGCAGCGTTGATCCCCGGGGGGGAGGGGACAATGAGCAGTTCTTC.

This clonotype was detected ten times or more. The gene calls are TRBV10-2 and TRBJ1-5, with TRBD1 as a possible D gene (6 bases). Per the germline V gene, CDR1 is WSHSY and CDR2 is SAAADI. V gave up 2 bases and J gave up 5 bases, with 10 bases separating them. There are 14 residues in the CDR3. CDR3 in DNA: TGCGCCAGCAGTGAGGGAGGGGGGGATCAGCCCCAGCATTTT. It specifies CASSEGGGDQPQHF.

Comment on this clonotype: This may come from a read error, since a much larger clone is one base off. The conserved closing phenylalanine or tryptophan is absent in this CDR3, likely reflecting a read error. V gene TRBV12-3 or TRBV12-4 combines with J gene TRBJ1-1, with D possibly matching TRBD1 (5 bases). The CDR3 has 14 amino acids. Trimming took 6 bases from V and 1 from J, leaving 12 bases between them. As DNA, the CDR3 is TGTGCCAGCAGCCGAACAGGACCGAACACTGAAGCTTTCCTT. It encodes CASSRTGPNTEAFL.

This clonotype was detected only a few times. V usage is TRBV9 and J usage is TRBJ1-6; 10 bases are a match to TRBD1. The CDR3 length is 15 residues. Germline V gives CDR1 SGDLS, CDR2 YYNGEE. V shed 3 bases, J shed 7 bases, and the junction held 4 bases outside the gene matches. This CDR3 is CASSAGTGDNSPLHF. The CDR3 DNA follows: TGTGCCAGCAGCGCCGGGACAGGGGACAATTCACCCCTCCACTTT.

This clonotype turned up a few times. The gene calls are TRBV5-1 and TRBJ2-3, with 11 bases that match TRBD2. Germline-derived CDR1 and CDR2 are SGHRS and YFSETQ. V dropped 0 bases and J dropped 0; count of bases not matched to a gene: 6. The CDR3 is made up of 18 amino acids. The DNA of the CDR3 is TGCGCCAGCAGCTTGGTAAGACTAGCGGGATCTAGCACAGATACGCAGTATTTT. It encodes CASSLVRLAGSSTDTQYF.

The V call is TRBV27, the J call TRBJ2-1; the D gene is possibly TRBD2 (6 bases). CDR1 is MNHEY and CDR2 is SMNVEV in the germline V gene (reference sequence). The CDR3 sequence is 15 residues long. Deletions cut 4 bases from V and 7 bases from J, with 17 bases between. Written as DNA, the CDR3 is TGTGCCAGCAGTTATACCCGGCTAGGGAGGAATGAGCAGTTCTTC. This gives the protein CASSYTRLGRNEQFF.

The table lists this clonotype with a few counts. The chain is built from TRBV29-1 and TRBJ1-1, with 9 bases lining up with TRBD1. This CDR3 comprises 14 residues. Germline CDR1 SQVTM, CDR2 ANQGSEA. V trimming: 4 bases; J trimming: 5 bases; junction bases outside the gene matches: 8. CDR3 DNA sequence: TGCAGCGTTGGAGGGACAGGGAGGGGGACTGAAGCTTTCTTT. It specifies CSVGGTGRGTEAFF.